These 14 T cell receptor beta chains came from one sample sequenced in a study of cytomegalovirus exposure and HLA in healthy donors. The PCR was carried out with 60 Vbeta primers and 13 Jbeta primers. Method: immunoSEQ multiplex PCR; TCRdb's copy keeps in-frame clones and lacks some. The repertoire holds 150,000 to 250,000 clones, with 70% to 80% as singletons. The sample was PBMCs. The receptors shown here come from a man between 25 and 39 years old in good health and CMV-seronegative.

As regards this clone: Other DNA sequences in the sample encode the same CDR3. CDR3 DNA: TGTGCCAGCAGCGTAGCCGGACAGGCCTATGGCTACACCTTC. Translation gives CASSVAGQAYGYTF. The chain employs TRBV9 and TRBJ1-2, with 7 bases lining up with TRBD1. This CDR3 spans 14 amino acids. After removal of 0 bases from V and 4 bases from J, the junction contained 3 bases not matched to a gene. Germline V gene lookup returns CDR1 SGDLS and CDR2 YYNGEE.

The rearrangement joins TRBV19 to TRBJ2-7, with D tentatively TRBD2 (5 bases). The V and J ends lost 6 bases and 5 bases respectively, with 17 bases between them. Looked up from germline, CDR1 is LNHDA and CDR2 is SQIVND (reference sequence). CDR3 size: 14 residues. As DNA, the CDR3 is TGTGCCAGTAGCCCTGGAGGTTTTTCGGACGAGCAGTACTTC. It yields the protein CASSPGGFSDEQYF.

The CDR3 DNA sequence: TGTGCCAGCAGTGCACCGGGACTGATGAATGAAAAACTGTTTTTT. Translating gives CASSAPGLMNEKLFF. This chain uses TRBV27 with TRBJ1-4; a possible D gene is TRBD1 (5 bases). The V end was cut by 5 bases, the J end by 5 bases, with 15 bases between. CDR1 and CDR2 from the germline V gene are MNHEY and SMNVEV (reference sequence). The CDR3 sequence is 15 residues long.

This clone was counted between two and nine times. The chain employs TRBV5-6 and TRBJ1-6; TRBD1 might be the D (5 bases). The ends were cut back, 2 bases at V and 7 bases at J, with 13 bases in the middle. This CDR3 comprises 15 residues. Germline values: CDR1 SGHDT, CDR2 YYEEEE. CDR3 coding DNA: TGTGCCAGCAGCTTTAAGGGGCTTCTGAATTCACCCCTCCACTTT. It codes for CASSFKGLLNSPLHF.

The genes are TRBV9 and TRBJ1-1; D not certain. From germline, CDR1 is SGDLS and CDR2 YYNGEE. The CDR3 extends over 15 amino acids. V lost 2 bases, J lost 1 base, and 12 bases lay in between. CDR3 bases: TGTGCCAGCAGCGTTGCCCCAGACACGAACACTGAAGCTTTCTTT. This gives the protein CASSVAPDTNTEAFF.

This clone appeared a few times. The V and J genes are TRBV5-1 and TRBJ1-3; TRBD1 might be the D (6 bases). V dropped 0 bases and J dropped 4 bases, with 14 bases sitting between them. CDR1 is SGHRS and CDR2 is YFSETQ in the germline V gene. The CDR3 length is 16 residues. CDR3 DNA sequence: TGCGCCAGCAGCTTGGCCGGGGGGGCGTACGGAAACACCATATATTTT. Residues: CASSLAGGAYGNTIYF.

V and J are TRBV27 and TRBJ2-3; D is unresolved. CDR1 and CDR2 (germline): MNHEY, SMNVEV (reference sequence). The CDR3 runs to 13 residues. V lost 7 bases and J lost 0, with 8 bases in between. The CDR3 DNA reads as TGTGCCAGCAAGGCAGGAAGCACAGATACGCAGTATTTT. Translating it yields CASKAGSTDTQYF.

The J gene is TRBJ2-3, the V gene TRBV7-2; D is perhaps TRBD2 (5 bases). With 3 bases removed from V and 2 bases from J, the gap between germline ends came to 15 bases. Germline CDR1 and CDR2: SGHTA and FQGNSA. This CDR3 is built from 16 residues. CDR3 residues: CASSFRSSGNTDTQYF. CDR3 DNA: TGTGCCAGCAGCTTTAGATCGAGCGGAAACACAGATACGCAGTATTTT. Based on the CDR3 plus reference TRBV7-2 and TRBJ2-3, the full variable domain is GAGVSQSPSNKVTEKGKDVELRCDPISGHTALYWYRQSLGQGLEFLIYFQGNSAPDKSGLPSDRFSAERTGGSVSTLTIQRTQQEDSAVYLCASSFRSSGNTDTQYFGPGTRLTVL.

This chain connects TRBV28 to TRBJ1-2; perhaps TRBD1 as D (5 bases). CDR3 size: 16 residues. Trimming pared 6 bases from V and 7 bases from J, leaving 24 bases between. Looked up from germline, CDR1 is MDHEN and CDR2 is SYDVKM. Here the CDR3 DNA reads TGTGCCAGCAGCGTAGGCGACAGCTTGGGCGGACGTGGCTACACCTTC. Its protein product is CASSVGDSLGGRGYTF.

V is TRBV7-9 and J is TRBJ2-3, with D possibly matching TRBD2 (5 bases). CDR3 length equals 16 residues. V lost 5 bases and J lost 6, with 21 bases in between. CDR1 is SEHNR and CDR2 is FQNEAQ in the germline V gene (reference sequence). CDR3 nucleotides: TGTGCCAGCAGCCCCACCGGGGTCCCCACATTCGATACGCAGTATTTT. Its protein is CASSPTGVPTFDTQYF.

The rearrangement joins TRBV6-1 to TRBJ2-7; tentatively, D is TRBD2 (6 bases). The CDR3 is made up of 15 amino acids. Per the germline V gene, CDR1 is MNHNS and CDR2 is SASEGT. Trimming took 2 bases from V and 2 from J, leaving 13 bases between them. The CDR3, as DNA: TGTGCCAGCAGTGAATTCGGGACTGAGCCCTACGAGCAGTACTTC. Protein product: CASSEFGTEPYEQYF.

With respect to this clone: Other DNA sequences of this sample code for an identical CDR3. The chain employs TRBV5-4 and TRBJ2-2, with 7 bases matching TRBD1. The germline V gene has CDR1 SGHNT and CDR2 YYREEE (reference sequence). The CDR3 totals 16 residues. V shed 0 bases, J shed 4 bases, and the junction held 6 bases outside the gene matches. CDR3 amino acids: CASSLGQGRGTGELFF. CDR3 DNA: TGTGCCAGCAGCTTGGGACAGGGAAGGGGCACCGGGGAGCTGTTTTTT.

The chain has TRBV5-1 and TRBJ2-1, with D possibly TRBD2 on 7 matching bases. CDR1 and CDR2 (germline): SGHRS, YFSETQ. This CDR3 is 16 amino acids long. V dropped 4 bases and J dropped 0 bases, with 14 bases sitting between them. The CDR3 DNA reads TGCGCCAGCAGCCCGAGGGGGGGGAGCTCCTACAATGAGCAGTTCTTC. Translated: CASSPRGGSSYNEQFF.

CDR3 loop: CASSLTLAKNIQYF. The CDR3 coding sequence is TGTGCCAGCAGCCTGACATTAGCCAAAAACATTCAGTACTTC. J is TRBJ2-4 and V is TRBV2; unclear D gene. V was cut by 6 bases and J by 0 bases, with 9 bases left in between. In germline, CDR1 is SNHLY, CDR2 FYNNEI. The CDR3 extends over 14 amino acids.